This T cell receptor (beta chain) was recorded in a study of cytomegalovirus exposure and HLA in healthy donors (dated by TCRdb to the late 2010s). For the study in its entirety: An earlier analysis of roughly 630 of the donors reported 250 to 300 Gb of sequence data and about 100 million unique TCR beta sequences from about 179 million T cells. Roughly 290 gigabases of sequencing data and approximately 92 million unique TCR sequences made up an early release that covered under 750 HLA-typed donors. Of the roughly 390 genotyped donors, 65% to 90% were placed in the genetic ancestry cluster associated with self-reported Caucasian donors. The aim of the study was to test whether cataloging public T cell receptors could identify signatures of past pathogen exposure. The study used immunosequencing to profile the T cell repertoires of about 670 subjects and linked those repertoires to cytomegalovirus serostatus. In addition to the first cohort of 666 subjects, a separate validation cohort of 120 different subjects was used. The study combined high-throughput TCR immunosequencing, statistical association of individual TCRs with disease status, and machine learning to predict cytomegalovirus infection status. A later analysis re-analyzed previously published TCR beta repertoires from roughly 690 donors and added high-resolution HLA genotyping to study TCR occurrence patterns. In the later analysis, no new phenotypic data were used to find candidate immune exposures; instead, reliance was placed on TCR beta sequences and their occurrence across donors. An earlier analysis of several hundred of the donors applied high-throughput TCR beta sequencing to assess whether each TCR beta V gene segment acted as functional or pseudogenic. Donor age, sex, ethnicity and CMV serostatus were compiled alongside the repertoire data. Genome-wide SNP genotypes for about three fifths of the roughly 700 donors were used in a later genetic analysis, which treated that subset as a discovery cohort. All discovery cohort repertoires had been generated using a single sequencing platform. HLA typing included class I and class II loci at four-digit resolution. Typing coverage varied by locus: roughly 629-640 donors for A, B, C, DRB1 and DQB1; approximately 520 for DQA1; 606 for DPA1; more than 450 for DPB1. Because of strong linkage in the cohort, five DR-DQ haplotypes were treated as single units for association and clustering. Across some 400 genotyped donors of the cohort, an average of about 240,000 unique TCR beta nucleotide sequences per donor were sequenced, and approximately 17% of those sequences were non-productive. General findings and caveats noted by the study authors: Presence/absence analyses assumed roughly uniform sequencing depth across donors, an assumption that may not hold. Some IMGT-functional V segments, including TRBV6-2 and TRBV6-3, could not be told apart with the 87-base-pair reads, so those segments were excluded. Correlated functional status among segregating V segments might be attributable to linkage disequilibrium, but an unknown experimental factor could not be ruled out. Immune exposure information for the cohort was limited to CMV serostatus. The cohort was sequenced for TCR beta chains only, and without alpha or paired-chain data the features that could be detected were limited. A cluster of highly shared sequence variants was judged likely to be a technical artifact of the sequencing pipeline. In a later analysis, most CMV-associated TCR beta chains were found to appear HLA-restricted, with HLA associations seemingly driven largely by CMV exposure. In both the original and validation cohorts, the classifier was reported to diagnose cytomegalovirus status with high specificity and sensitivity. Broadly in line with IMGT annotations, most TCR beta V segments showed up in productive rearrangements about 90% or about 30% of the time in an earlier analysis of a few hundred of the donors. In a later analysis, several top co-occurrence clusters were reported to appear linked to parvovirus B19, influenza, CMV and Epstein-Barr virus. In a later analysis, TCR association rates were found to vary across HLA loci, with the most associated TCRs seen for DRB1 alleles and the fewest for HLA-C alleles. Specific HLA alleles were associated with roughly 17,000 TCR beta sequences at a false discovery rate of 0.05 in a later analysis. In a later genetic analysis, fewer N-insertions in productive TCRs were reported among donors in an Asian-associated ancestry cluster than the roughly 670-donor mean. In vitro tests confirmed that a few of the cytomegalovirus-associated TCR beta chains recognize cytomegalovirus antigens. The earlier analysis of approximately 540 of the donors excluded some 16 rarely observed V segments, including chromosome 9 orphons, because counts were too low. The study listed 150 to 200 TCR beta chains as associated with cytomegalovirus. Most TCR sequences were observed very rarely across donors, whereas some public TCRs were present in many individuals. Strong co-occurrence of HLA alleles, especially DR and DQ, made assigning TCR associations to individual alleles difficult. An association between a missense DCLRE1C variant and V-gene and J-gene trimming of TCR beta chains was found in a later genetic analysis and replicated in an independent cohort. A further reported finding was that TCR beta sequences accurately predicted the HLA-A and HLA-B alleles for most subjects in the first cohort. It was suggested by the authors that the approach could potentially be generalized to other disease states and immunological phenotypes. A later analysis found that HLA-associated TCR beta chains were more clonally expanded and had lower generation probabilities than equally common non-associated chains. Because some donors lacked HLA typing at each locus, the association tests relied only on the typed subset.

The library came from the immunoSEQ multiplex PCR assay. For the multiplex PCR, a mixture combining 60 forward primers for TCR Vbeta segments and 13 reverse primers for TCR Jbeta segments was used. The CDR3 region of rearranged TCR beta genes was amplified from genomic DNA by a multiplex PCR assay. Amplified TCR beta libraries were sequenced as 87-base-pair reads on the Illumina HiSeq System. The authors' analysis ran thus. A later analysis tallied approximately 87 million unique TCR beta chains across the approximately 670 repertoires, and about 10 million of those chains were shared by two or more donors. A nearest-neighbor algorithm error-corrected the raw reads and collapsed the reads into unique sequences, merging closely related sequences to remove PCR and sequencing errors. Alignment of CDR3 sequences to IMGT reference sequences was used to assign V, D and J gene segments. For a sequence to be retained, at least a six-nucleotide match to both a V gene segment and a J gene segment was required. Rearrangements were called productive when the CDR3 lacked stop codons and stayed in frame with V and J; all others were non-productive. CDR3 was defined according to IMGT convention as the region running from the second conserved V-encoded cysteine to the conserved J-encoded phenylalanine. The earlier analysis of 587 of the donors excluded any sequence lacking an unambiguous match to a single V gene segment. An earlier analysis of over 450 of the donors classified V segments as functional when productive rearrangements were above 56.7% and as segregating when the standard deviation between donors was above 5%. A statistical classification framework was built for diagnosing cytomegalovirus status from the catalog of TCR beta chain sequences. A later analysis assigned V and J genes by comparing TCR nucleotide sequences with IMGT/GENE-DB human TR gene sequences. Using the TCRdist pipeline, a later analysis assigned CDR3 sequences along with most-parsimonious VDJ recombination scenarios. In a later analysis, each TCR beta chain was defined by its CDR3 amino acid sequence together with its V-gene family, and reads without a unique V-gene family were excluded. A later analysis removed 500 to 650 highly shared, low-generation-probability nucleotide sequences to deal with suspected cross-contamination and a sequencing artifact. For each public chain, a later analysis derived a clonal expansion index from normalized ranks of inferred template counts within each repertoire. In a later analysis, generation probabilities were computed using a VDJ recombination model fitted to out-of-frame rearrangements, and the results were checked against IGoR. In a later analysis, hypergeometric tests were used to score TCR-TCR, TCR-HLA and TCR-CMV co-occurrence, with a repertoire-size bias correction applied to TCR pairs. False discovery rates were estimated in a later analysis by permuting HLA or CMV assignments 20 times. In a later analysis, co-occurring TCRs were grouped using DBSCAN, with TCRdist sequence similarity added in when clustering inside HLA-allele-positive subsets. For co-occurrence clustering, repertoires with fewer than 30,000 or more than 120,000 public chains were excluded, along with 5 or 6 repertoires with anomalous nucleotide sharing. TCRdb provides this immuneACCESS table in a form limited to in-frame rearrangements. Some clones are lacking; in checked studies, under half of them reflect an unresolved V gene, and why the rest are absent is not known. The V and J calls and clone size were taken over from that table, and D and trimming were inferred from the DNA. Recorded for this sample are fewer than 250,000 clones; about four fifths of them occurred a single time. Jointly, the top ten make up about 3.5% of the sample.

As encoded in the germline V gene (reference sequence), CDR1 is LNHDA while CDR2 is SQIVND. V lost 0 bases and J lost 5 bases; the stretch between them is 8 bases long. The CDR3 starts with the cysteine, ends with the phenylalanine, and has 13 residues. Of all the DNA, just the CDR3 is kept, 39 bases in frame from base 1. As concerns this clone: Its binding antigen is unknown. The input lacks base qualities; no much larger clone sits a single base away.

The cohort comprised hundreds of healthy bone marrow donors. At the time of sampling, every cohort member was nominally healthy, though immune exposures that went unrecorded were likely present. The donor tested CMV seropositive and was one of the 289 seropositive cohort members. A peripheral blood sample was collected from each donor, and TCR beta sequencing was performed on peripheral blood mononuclear cells. Genomic DNA was extracted from the blood cell samples with the Qiagen DNeasy Blood Extraction Kit. The sequence links TRBV19 to TRBJ2-7; the D region possibly corresponds to TRBD2 (5 bases align). Specimen: PBMCs. This TCR was sampled from a man in his forties in good health and CMV-seropositive. The CDR3 protein is CASSIDPADEQYF. The nucleotide sequence is given as TGTGCCAGTAGTATAGACCCAGCGGACGAGCAGTACTTC.